Below, 5 T cell receptor beta chains from the same sample are listed, as sequenced in a study of T-cell memory formation after mild COVID-19. TCRdb recomputed calls from the 5' RACE reads with MiXCR, one row per CDR3 protein. The repertoire holds under 250,000 distinct CDR3 sequences, over 9% seen once, with 3.5% to 4% in the top ten. Material: PBMCs or a T cell subset sorted from them (not recorded which). The source is a man between 18 and 29 years old who had mild COVID-19 (a few samples of this study predate the infection). Cell type and time point are not known.

This clonotype was seen more than once but under ten times. The rearrangement uses TRBV9 and TRBJ1-6; TRBD1 matches at 10 bases. The CDR3 is 14 amino acids. Per germline, CDR1 SGDLS and CDR2 YYNGEE. With V trimmed by 3 bases and J by 10 bases, 4 bases remained unmatched. The CDR3 nucleotides are TGTGCCAGCAGCGCGGAGACAGGGGGCTCACCCCTCCACTTT. It yields the protein CASSAETGGSPLHF.

This clonotype was seen repeatedly, ten times or more. The chain joins TRBV12-3 or TRBV12-4 to TRBJ2-3, with 10 positions matching TRBD2. Trimming at V came to 3 bases and at J to 5 bases, leaving 8 bases not matched to a gene. The CDR3 has 16 residues. For the CDR3, the DNA is TGTGCCAGCAGTTTTCGGAGCGGGGGGGCTAAAGATACGCAGTATTTT. It specifies CASSFRSGGAKDTQYF.

Only a few counts were recorded for this clonotype. V is TRBV24-1 and J is TRBJ2-4, with D perhaps given as TRBD1 or TRBD2 (5 bases each). V gave up 4 bases and J gave up 6 bases, with 24 bases separating them. The CDR3 contains 18 residues. Germline CDR1 reads KGHDR; CDR2 reads SFDVKD. CDR3 DNA sequence: TGTGCCACCAGTGAATCTGAACGGGGACCGCGGAACCCAAACATTCAGTACTTC. Its translation: CATSESERGPRNPNIQYF.

V usage is TRBV12-3 or TRBV12-4 and J usage is TRBJ2-1, with D perhaps matching TRBD2 (5 bases). CDR3 length: 15 amino acids. The V end was cut by 1 base, the J end by 4 bases, with 11 bases between. The CDR3 region is CASSLESGLYNEQFF. The CDR3 region has the DNA TGTGCCAGCAGTTTAGAATCAGGACTTTACAATGAGCAGTTCTTC.

This chain uses TRBV7-9 with TRBJ1-2; 10 positions match TRBD1. J was trimmed by 4 bases and V by 4 bases; bases with no gene match: 12. This CDR3 contains 17 residues. The germline gives CDR1 SEHNR, CDR2 FQNEAQ (reference sequence). The CDR3 loop is CASSSIDPDRGIYGYTF. CDR3 DNA sequence: TGTGCCAGCAGCTCCATAGATCCGGACAGGGGGATCTATGGCTACACCTTC.